This TCR beta chain was sequenced during a study of T cells after yellow fever vaccination. MiXCR, run by TCRdb on the 5' RACE reads, gives a single entry per CDR3 protein. The table records 450,000 to 650,000 distinct CDR3 sequences, roughly 13% of them present only once. V lost 0 bases, J lost 5 bases, and 6 bases stayed unmatched. The CDR3 contains 16 residues. Germline lookup yields CDR1 LNHNV and CDR2 YYDKDF (reference sequence). This clonotype appeared a few times. The TCR sequence derives from a man aged 25-45 years who received the YFV17D yellow fever vaccine. Sequences were derived from PBMCs, sampled on the day of the yellow fever booster vaccination. This chain connects TRBV15 to TRBJ2-2; TRBD1 aligns across 7 bases. The CDR3 DNA reads TGTGCCACCAGCAGAGATTTAAGACAGGGAACCGGGGAGCTGTTTTTT. This encodes CATSRDLRQGTGELFF. The variable domain in full, completed from reference TRBV15 and TRBJ2-2, reads DAMVIQNPRYQVTQFGKPVTLSCSQTLNHNVMYWYQQKSSQAPKLLFHYYDKDFNNEADTPDNFQSRRPNTSFCFLDIRSPGLGDTAMYLCATSRDLRQGTGELFFGEGSRLTVL.